One sample yielded the 27 T cell receptor beta chains listed below, sequenced in a study of cytomegalovirus exposure and HLA in healthy donors. PCR primers comprised 60 Vbeta and 13 Jbeta primers. Repertoires were generated with immunoSEQ multiplex PCR, while TCRdb's copy carries only in-frame clones and drops some. This sample contains about 110,000 clones. The sample comprised PBMCs. Receptors were obtained from a man between 18 and 29 years old in good health and CMV-seronegative.

V usage is TRBV7-3 and J usage is TRBJ2-7; D is uncertain. Germline V gene sequence: CDR1 SGHTA, CDR2 FQGTGA. The CDR3 totals 14 residues. V was clipped by 4 bases and J by 1 base, with 11 bases between them. The CDR3 loop reads CASSSPEKSYEQYF. DNA of the CDR3: TGTGCCAGCAGCTCCCCGGAGAAATCCTACGAGCAGTACTTC.

The V and J genes are TRBV27 and TRBJ2-7, with a possible D match to TRBD1 (6 bases). Trimming removed 8 bases from V and 0 bases from J, with 17 bases in between. Germline loops: CDR1 MNHEY, CDR2 SMNVEV (reference sequence). This CDR3 is built from 15 residues. The DNA of the CDR3 is TGTGCCAGCGGGACAAGGGAGCTGAGCTCCTACGAGCAGTACTTC. It translates to CASGTRELSSYEQYF.

The chain joins TRBV9 to TRBJ1-1, with 7 bases lining up with TRBD1. Trimming removed 0 bases from V and 0 bases from J; junction bases left unmatched: 5. The CDR3 spans 16 residues. Germline lookup yields CDR1 SGDLS and CDR2 YYNGEE. The CDR3 DNA reads as TGTGCCAGCAGCGTAGTCCAGGGGGTGATGAACACTGAAGCTTTCTTT. It codes for CASSVVQGVMNTEAFF.

The chain couples TRBV11-1 to TRBJ1-2; D is ambiguous. CDR1 is SGHAT, CDR2 FQDESV, per germline (reference sequence). The V gene lost 5 bases and the J gene lost 2 bases, with 15 bases spanning the gap. The CDR3 sequence is 15 residues long. The CDR3 region has the DNA TGTGCCAGCAGCCACAAAGGTAGACAAAACTATGGCTACACCTTC. Translated, it gives CASSHKGRQNYGYTF.

V and J are TRBV7-9 and TRBJ2-7; 10 nucleotides agree with TRBD2. Losses at the gene ends were 4 bases for V and 9 bases for J; bases not matched to a gene: 18. Germline CDR1 reads SEHNR; CDR2 reads FQNEAQ (reference sequence). The CDR3 is made up of 17 amino acids. CDR3 protein: CASSSGPPSGRLGSQYF. Here the CDR3 DNA reads TGTGCCAGCAGCTCCGGCCCCCCTAGCGGGAGATTGGGGTCGCAGTACTTC.

The rearrangement joins TRBV19 to TRBJ2-1; no definite D call. This CDR3 region has 15 residues. Trimming shortened V by 8 bases and J by 3 bases, and 17 bases separated the two germline ends. CDR1 is LNHDA, CDR2 SQIVND, per germline (reference sequence). Written as DNA, the CDR3 is TGTGCCAGTGGTGGTTCAGAGGCCAGCTACAATGAGCAGTTCTTC. This sequence encodes CASGGSEASYNEQFF.

This chain joins TRBV28 and TRBJ2-7; 10 bases are shared with TRBD1. The CDR3 consists of 16 residues. V lost 0 bases to trimming and J lost 3 bases; unmatched junction nucleotides: 5. CDR1 is MDHEN and CDR2 is SYDVKM in the germline V gene. DNA for the CDR3: TGTGCCAGCAGTTTATGGACCGGGACAGGGGTCTACGAGCAGTACTTC. This gives the protein CASSLWTGTGVYEQYF.

The V and J genes are TRBV6-5 and TRBJ2-3; 8 nucleotides line up with TRBD2. CDR1 and CDR2 from the germline V gene are MNHEY and SVGAGI. The trim removed 4 bases at V and 2 bases at J, leaving 5 bases unmatched. CDR3 size: 15 residues. The CDR3 coding sequence is TGTGCCAGCAGTTTTTTAGCGGGGAACACAGATACGCAGTATTTT. It specifies CASSFLAGNTDTQYF.

This chain connects TRBV2 to TRBJ1-2; D uncertain. This CDR3 is built from 12 residues. V shed 5 bases and J shed 13 bases, with 17 bases lying between them. CDR1 and CDR2 (germline): SNHLY, FYNNEI. CDR3 DNA: TGTGCCAGCAGTCAGATGGAGGGATATTGCACCTTC. Translating gives CASSQMEGYCTF.

The chain is built from TRBV5-8 and TRBJ2-1; 13 bases are a match to TRBD2. The CDR3 length is 15 residues. The V gene end was trimmed by 4 bases and the J gene end by 4 bases; junction bases not matched to a gene: 2. Germline loops: CDR1 SGHTS, CDR2 YDEGEE. CDR3 nucleotide sequence: TGTGCCAGCAGCGTGGGACTAGCGGGATACAATGAGCAGTTCTTC. This sequence encodes CASSVGLAGYNEQFF.

V usage is TRBV6-1 and J usage is TRBJ1-5; a weak D match, TRBD1 (5 bases). In germline, CDR1 is MNHNS, CDR2 SASEGT. The ends were cut back, 7 bases at V and 3 bases at J, with 16 bases in the middle. The CDR3 spans 15 residues. CDR3 nucleotides: TGTGCCAGCACCCTCTCCGGGGGGATCAATCAGCCCCAGCATTTT. The encoded protein is CASTLSGGINQPQHF.

The chain carries TRBV30 and TRBJ1-1; D uncertain. In germline, CDR1 is GTSNPN, CDR2 SVGIG (reference sequence). Trimming left V 0 bases short and J 0 bases short, with 8 bases between. The CDR3 contains 14 residues. CDR3 amino acids: CAWSVQSVNTEAFF. The CDR3 DNA reads TGTGCCTGGAGTGTACAGTCGGTGAACACTGAAGCTTTCTTT.

The chain links TRBV7-6 to TRBJ2-5; possibly TRBD2 for D (6 bases). CDR3 size: 14 residues. Germline values: CDR1 SGHVS, CDR2 FNYEAQ. Trimming shortened V by 11 bases and J by 2 bases, and 18 bases separated the two germline ends. The CDR3 loop reads CASRAGIGQETQYF. In DNA form, the CDR3 reads TGTGCCTCCCGGGCGGGGATAGGTCAAGAGACCCAGTACTTC.

The chain joins TRBV28 to TRBJ2-7; no clear D. Germline assignment: CDR1 MDHEN and CDR2 SYDVKM. Trimming pared 1 base from V and 2 bases from J, leaving 9 bases between. The CDR3 loop spans 14 amino acids. The CDR3, as DNA: TGTGCCAGCAGTTTATCCAGGTTCCCCTACGAGCAGTACTTC. This encodes CASSLSRFPYEQYF.

The rearrangement links TRBV28 to TRBJ2-7; 8 bases are shared with TRBD2. The V gene's germline CDR1 is MDHEN and CDR2 SYDVKM. V trimming: 5 bases; J trimming: 6 bases; junction bases outside the gene matches: 12. The CDR3 is 15 residues long. The CDR3 here is CASSPHNPRGAEQYF. For the CDR3, the DNA is TGTGCCAGCAGTCCTCACAACCCGCGGGGGGCCGAGCAGTACTTC.

The chain employs TRBV7-9 and TRBJ2-1; TRBD2 matches at 9 bases. Germline loops: CDR1 SEHNR, CDR2 FQNEAQ (reference sequence). V lost 4 bases and J lost 0; bases outside the gene matches: 10. The CDR3 runs to 18 residues. The CDR3 sequence: CASSSSHRSGSSYNEQFF. The CDR3 nucleotides are TGTGCCAGCAGCTCGTCGCATCGTAGCGGGAGCTCCTACAATGAGCAGTTCTTC.

The chain recombines TRBV6-1 with TRBJ2-1, with 11 bases aligning to TRBD1. Per germline, CDR1 MNHNS and CDR2 SASEGT. The CDR3 length is 14 residues. After removal of 7 bases from V and 12 bases from J, the junction contained 11 bases not matched to a gene. CDR3 sequence reads: CASIRGQGEFGQFF. CDR3 sequence (DNA): TGTGCCAGCATCAGGGGACAGGGGGAATTCGGGCAGTTCTTC.

CDR3: CASRLTGLTRDYGYTF. In DNA form, the CDR3 reads TGTGCCAGCAGGCTGACAGGGTTAACACGGGACTATGGCTACACCTTC. The gene calls are TRBV5-6 and TRBJ1-2, with TRBD1 matching over 7 bases. V gave up 5 bases and J gave up 3 bases; unmatched junction bases: 13. The CDR3 runs to 16 residues. Germline assignment: CDR1 SGHDT and CDR2 YYEEEE.

The V call is TRBV18, the J call TRBJ2-1, with 9 positions matching TRBD1. The V gene's germline CDR1 is KGHSH and CDR2 LQKENI. CDR3 length: 16 residues. The J segment lost 4 bases and the V segment lost 6 bases, leaving 10 bases of the junction unmatched. The CDR3 nucleotides are TGTGCCAGCTCCCCGATTTTGGGACAGGGATACAATGAGCAGTTCTTC. It specifies CASSPILGQGYNEQFF.

V gene TRBV4-1 combines with J gene TRBJ2-1, with 10 bases identical to TRBD1. The CDR3 sequence is 15 residues long. With V trimmed by 7 bases and J by 8 bases, 11 bases remained unmatched. Germline V gene sequence: CDR1 MGHRA, CDR2 YSYEKL. CDR3 sequence: CASNRPDRGSDEQFF. Written as DNA, the CDR3 is TGCGCCAGCAACCGCCCGGACAGGGGGAGTGATGAGCAGTTCTTC.

The genes are TRBV19 and TRBJ1-1; 7 positions agree with TRBD1. The CDR3 has 16 amino acids. V lost 3 bases and J lost 1; bases outside the gene matches: 8. Germline CDR1 LNHDA, CDR2 SQIVND (reference sequence). The CDR3: CASSMMGGQRNTEAFF. CDR3 coding DNA: TGTGCCAGTAGTATGATGGGGGGACAGCGGAACACTGAAGCTTTCTTT. Based on the CDR3 plus reference TRBV19 and TRBJ1-1, the full variable domain is DGGITQSPKYLFRKEGQNVTLSCEQNLNHDAMYWYRQDPGQGLRLIYYSQIVNDFQKGDIAEGYSVSREKKESFPLTVTSAQKNPTAFYLCASSMMGGQRNTEAFFGQGTRLTVV.

The chain has TRBV7-2 and TRBJ1-2, with 7 bases lining up with TRBD1. The germline V gene has CDR1 SGHTA and CDR2 FQGNSA. The CDR3 length is 15 residues. V shed 4 bases and J 4 bases; nucleotides not matched to a gene: 9. CDR3 nucleotides: TGTGCCAGCAGCTGGTCACCGGGACAGTTCTATGGCTACACCTTC. This gives the protein CASSWSPGQFYGYTF. The variable domain in full, with the rest retrieved from reference TRBV7-2 and TRBJ1-2, is GAGVSQSPSNKVTEKGKDVELRCDPISGHTALYWYRQSLGQGLEFLIYFQGNSAPDKSGLPSDRFSAERTGGSVSTLTIQRTQQEDSAVYLCASSWSPGQFYGYTFGSGTRLTVV.

The V call is TRBV5-1, the J call TRBJ1-5; the D is unclear. The CDR3 is made up of 15 amino acids. Trimming took 4 bases from V and 0 from J, leaving 11 bases between them. Germline CDR1 is SGHRS and CDR2 is YFSETQ. DNA for the CDR3: TGCGCCAGCAGCCTCCAGAAGAATAGCAATCAGCCCCAGCATTTT. Translated, it gives CASSLQKNSNQPQHF.

This chain uses TRBV28 with TRBJ1-1, with a tentative D call TRBD1 (6 bases). Germline V CDR1 and CDR2: MDHEN, SYDVKM. The V gene lost 11 bases and the J gene lost 1 base, with 8 bases spanning the gap. The CDR3 length is 11 residues. The CDR3: CAAGENTEAFF. The CDR3 bases are TGTGCCGCAGGGGAGAACACTGAAGCTTTCTTT.

The CDR3 DNA follows: TGTGCCAGCAGTTTACGGTTCGCCGACAATCAGCCCCAGCATTTT. Amino acids: CASSLRFADNQPQHF. This chain connects TRBV27 to TRBJ1-5; D gene ambiguous. In germline, CDR1 is MNHEY, CDR2 SMNVEV (reference sequence). Trimming cost V 2 bases and J 3 bases, with 11 bases left between them. There are 15 residues in the CDR3.

This rearrangement joins TRBV6-1 to TRBJ2-1, with TRBD1 matching 9 bases. The ends lost 7 bases at V and 7 bases at J; junction bases unmatched: 11. CDR1 is MNHNS and CDR2 is SASEGT in the germline V gene. The CDR3 length is 15 residues. CDR3 sequence reads: CASNPGGTGRNEQFF. The CDR3 DNA sequence: TGTGCCAGCAATCCTGGGGGGACAGGGAGGAATGAGCAGTTCTTC.

Turning to this clone: At one of its ends the junction is not consistent with the germline gene, which may arise from a read error. The chain recombines TRBV28 with TRBJ1-2; 7 nucleotides align to TRBD1. Germline CDR1 and CDR2: MDHEN and SYDVKM. The CDR3 totals 15 residues. The CDR3 DNA reads TGTGCCAGCAGTGCGTTGACCTACAGGGGATATGGCTATACCTTC. It is translated as CASSALTYRGYGYTF.